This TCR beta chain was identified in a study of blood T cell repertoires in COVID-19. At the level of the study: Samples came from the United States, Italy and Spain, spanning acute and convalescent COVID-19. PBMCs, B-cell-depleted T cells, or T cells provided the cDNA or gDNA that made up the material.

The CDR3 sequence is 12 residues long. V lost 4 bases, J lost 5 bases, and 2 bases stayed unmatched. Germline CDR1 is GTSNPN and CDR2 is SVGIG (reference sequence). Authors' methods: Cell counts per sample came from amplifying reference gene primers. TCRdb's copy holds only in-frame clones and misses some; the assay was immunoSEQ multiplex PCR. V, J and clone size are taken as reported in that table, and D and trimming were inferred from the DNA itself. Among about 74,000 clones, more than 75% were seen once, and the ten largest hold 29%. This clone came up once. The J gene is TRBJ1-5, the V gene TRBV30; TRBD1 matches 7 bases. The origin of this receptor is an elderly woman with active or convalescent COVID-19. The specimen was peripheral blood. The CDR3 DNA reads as TGTGCCTGGAACACAGGGGATCAGCCCCAGCATTTT. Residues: CAWNTGDQPQHF.